This T cell receptor (beta chain) comes out of a study of breast tumors, draining lymph nodes, adjacent tissues (dated by TCRdb to the mid-2010s). For the study in its entirety: Breast cancer patients provided tumor, adjacent nontumor tissue and axillary lymph nodes, and the study compared the TCR beta repertoires across these three sources. The study aimed to assess the relationships and possible T-cell exchange between tumor, surrounding tissue and draining lymph node repertoires in human breast cancer. Overall study outcomes, separate from this receptor: Tumor and nontumor tissue repertoires were significantly more similar in luminal-like than in basal-like breast cancer. The data were judged consistent with most tumor T cells deriving from the lymph node and then expanding within tumor tissue. Rather than being directly demonstrated, the conclusion that tumor T cells originate in lymph nodes was presented as consistent with a hypothesis. Tumor T-cell repertoires showed less diversity than lymph node repertoires and more diversity than nontumor tissue repertoires, and tumor T-cell repertoires showed preferential V and J gene usage.

TCRdb records Illumina HiSeq 2000 as the sequencer. TCR beta chain libraries were generated through multiplex PCR amplification. High-throughput sequencing was used to analyze the amplified TCR beta chain products. TCRdb trimmed the raw reads at Q25, called clones with MiXCR and kept productive beta chains. Records with the same CDR3 protein are collapsed into one entry carrying the most frequent genes and DNA. The sample has about 46,000 distinct CDR3 sequences on record, more than 20% of them singletons. The ten top clones hold 7.5% to 9.5% of the sample. Relative to germline, V is 6 bases shorter and J is 3 bases shorter, with 11 bases between their ends. Sequences WSHSY (CDR1) and SAAADI (CDR2) are obtained from the germline V gene. Including cysteine and phenylalanine, the CDR3 has 14 amino acids. The sequence is cut down to CDR3 DNA, 42 bases in frame from base 1. This clonotype was recorded many times. The antigen it recognizes is unknown. One base away there is no much larger clone; base qualities are not given.

The sample was breast tumor tissue. The clonotype comes from a female donor with breast cancer. Some clones in this sample may be carry-over from other donors' samples. This chain joins TRBV10-2 to TRBJ2-2; the D gene may be TRBD1 or TRBD2, since each aligns over 5 bases. The base sequence is TGCGCCAGCAGAGAACAGGACTACACCGGGGAGCTGTTTTTT. Its translation is CASREQDYTGELFF.